This record looks at one T cell receptor (beta chain) sequence and its context. The sample holds many counts of this clonotype. It has no known antigen specificity. Base qualities are not provided; no much larger clone lies one nucleotide away. Graves' hyperthyroidism was defined as stable when no progression to ophthalmopathy occurred over 18 months of follow-up. Hyperthyroidism patients were aged 18 to 65 years and newly diagnosed, with disease duration of less than 2 months. Exclusion was applied to patients with uncontrolled infections, other autoimmune diseases, pregnancy or lactation. Clinical symptoms, serum thyroxine and TRAb, thyroid ultrasound, and orbital computed tomography formed the basis for the diagnoses. Total RNA was extracted with Trizol reagent, and quality was checked on an Agilent 2100 Bioanalyzer. The data were taken from a study of T cells in Graves' hyperthyroidism and ophthalmopathy (dated by TCRdb to the late 2010s). About the full investigation: To identify TCR V-J signatures that set the groups apart, the researchers used a discovery cohort of about a hundred patients, made up of 43 with Graves' ophthalmopathy and 55 to 65 with stable Graves' hyperthyroidism. After blood sampling, hyperthyroidism patients were treated with methimazole at a starting dose of 30 mg daily, and ophthalmopathy patients were treated with high-dose intravenous methylprednisolone. According to the paper, TCR Vbeta CDR3 sequencing was carried out on 135 peripheral blood samples, which came from fewer than 50 ophthalmopathy, around 75 hyperthyroidism and roughly 17 progressor patients. Thyroid tissue and blood T-cell repertoires from over 5 Graves' hyperthyroidism patients were also compared in the study. The 80 to 100 discovery patients were randomly divided into training and test sets at a 7:3 ratio. An independent validation cohort of about 20 hyperthyroidism patients and approximately 17 patients who later progressed to ophthalmopathy tested prospective prediction of ophthalmopathy. Results and caveats for the whole study, not just this receptor: No statistical method was used to fix the sample size in advance, and group allocation was not hidden from the investigators. In cross-validation, a model built on a 13 V-J signature told ophthalmopathy apart from stable hyperthyroidism with under 90% sensitivity and approximately 84% specificity, and in testing the same model reached 80%/75%. In validation, the model predicted progression to ophthalmopathy with roughly 70% sensitivity and less than 75% specificity, a median of approximately 6.5 months before onset. Most expanded thyroid clonotypes (frequency above 0.001) were also detected in blood, a finding suggesting that blood repertoires may reflect thyroid immune responses.

The TCR beta CDR3 regions were amplified from the RNA transcripts. For the first round of RT-PCR on the TCR CDR3, the HTBI primer set was used together with the Qiagen OneStep RT-PCR kit. Libraries were constructed in a second round of multiplex PCR, after which size selection and purification were performed. The libraries were sequenced on an Illumina HiSeq2000 using paired-end 100 bp reads. The authors' analysis ran thus. SOAPnuke was used to process the raw data, throwing out any read that contained adapters or uncalled bases, had a mean Phred below 15, or lacked an exact constant-primer or identifier match. COPE v1.2.5 was used to merge the high-quality paired reads, and each unique nucleotide sequence was defined as a clonotype. MiTCR v1.1 was used to align clonotypes to the IMGT TRBV, TRBD and TRBJ reference segments. Analysis was restricted to V-J combinations with a frequency above 0.0001, which covered roughly 99% of repertoires. The TCS score was defined as F50 (clonal expansion) divided by E x V (chaos), with BLOSUM62-based TCRdist calculated between CDR3 peptides within each V-J. Welch's t-statistics and random forest reduced roughly 500 V-J features to 13, which were used in a naive Bayes classifier (R e1071). TCRdb reprocessing: public reads trimmed at Q25 with fastp, clones called with MiXCR, in-frame beta chains kept. Merged by CDR3 protein, the rows form single entries marked with the most common genes and DNA. TCRdb, not the authors, supplied the V and J calls. The sample data list 600,000 or so distinct CDR3 sequences, and 46% of these were observed just once. Just under 8.5% of the sample comes from the top ten.

From V the trimming removes 0 bases and from J it removes 5 bases, while the gene matches leave 1 base of the junction unaccounted for. Based on the germline V gene (reference sequence), the CDR1 and CDR2 sequences are LNHNV and YYDKDF. The CDR3 spans 14 residues, from the cysteine through the phenylalanine. Here the CDR3 DNA is all that survives: 42 bases in frame from base 1. This TCR was sampled from a woman aged 18 to 35 with Graves' hyperthyroidism. Donor details come from another sample of the same person, matched by shared clones. The chain is assembled from TRBV15 and TRBJ1-5; TRBD1 matches 7 bases in the middle. The material sequenced was peripheral blood or thyroid tissue (not recorded which). The CDR3 corresponds to CATSREGQYQPQHF. The nucleotide sequence reads as follows: TGTGCCACCAGCAGAGAGGGACAGTATCAGCCCCAGCATTTT.